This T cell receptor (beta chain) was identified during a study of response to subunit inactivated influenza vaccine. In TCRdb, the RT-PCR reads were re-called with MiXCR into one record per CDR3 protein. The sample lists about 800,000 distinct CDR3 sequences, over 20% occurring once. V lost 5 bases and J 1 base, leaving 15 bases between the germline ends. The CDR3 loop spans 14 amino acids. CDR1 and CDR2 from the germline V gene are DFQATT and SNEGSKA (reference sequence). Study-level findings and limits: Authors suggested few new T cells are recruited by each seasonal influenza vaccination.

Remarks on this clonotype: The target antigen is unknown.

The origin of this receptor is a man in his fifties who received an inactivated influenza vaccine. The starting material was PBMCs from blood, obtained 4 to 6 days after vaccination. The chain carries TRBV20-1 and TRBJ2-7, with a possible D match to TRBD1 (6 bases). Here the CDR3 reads CSASDRRYSYEQYF. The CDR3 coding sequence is TGCAGTGCTTCAGACAGGCGCTATTCCTACGAGCAGTACTTC.